These T cell receptor beta chains were read from a single sample in a study of cytomegalovirus exposure and HLA in healthy donors. TCRdb's copy holds only in-frame clones and misses some; the assay was immunoSEQ multiplex PCR. The table lists more than 95,000 clones, roughly 89% of them singletons. Sequencing was carried out using PBMCs. The origin of the receptors is a young woman in good health and CMV-seronegative. Both conserved end residues are part of each CDR3. The D gene is left open where the match is weak. Clone size is stated in some rows and not others, as once, few, many or a class when expanded.

clone size	CDR3 length	D gene	V gene	J gene	CDR3 DNA	CDR3 protein
.	14	TRBD1	TRBV27	TRBJ2-7	TGTGCCAGCAGTTCCCGGGACAGAAACTACGAGCAGTACTTC	CASSSRDRNYEQYF
.	18	TRBD1	TRBV27	TRBJ2-2	TGTGCCAGCAGTTTGGGGTTGGGGGACAGGGGGCGCTTAGGGGAGCTGTTTTTT	CASSLGLGDRGRLGELFF
.	15	TRBD1	TRBV6-1	TRBJ2-3	TGTGCCAGCAGCGATGACAGGGCCCTCACAGATACGCAGTATTTT	CASSDDRALTDTQYF
.	16	TRBD1	TRBV5-8	TRBJ1-1	TGTGCCAGCAGCTTCGGGACAGACACAATGAACACTGAAGCTTTCTTT	CASSFGTDTMNTEAFF
.	14	.	TRBV19	TRBJ1-5	TGTGCCAGTAGGCCAGGGTTTGTTAGTCAGCCCCAGCATTTT	CASRPGFVSQPQHF
.	17	.	TRBV18	TRBJ1-3	TGTGCCAGCTCACCCCTCGGGCGCGGGATCTCTGGAAACACCATATATTTT	CASSPLGRGISGNTIYF
.	14	TRBD1	TRBV6-5	TRBJ1-2	TGTGCCAGCAGATCGAGACAGGGGGCTGGGGGCTACACCTTC	CASRSRQGAGGYTF
.	13	.	TRBV27	TRBJ2-1	TGTGCCAGCAGTTTACCCCAGGGCAATGAGCAGTTCTTC	CASSLPQGNEQFF
.	18	TRBD2	TRBV7-9	TRBJ2-1	TGTGCCAGCAGCCCCCGAATAAGGACTAGCGGACTACGGGGTGAGCAGTTCTTC	CASSPRIRTSGLRGEQFF
.	15	TRBD2	TRBV12-5	TRBJ2-7	TGTGCTAGTGGTATGACTAGCGGGACGTCCTACGAGCAGTACTTC	CASGMTSGTSYEQYF
.	12	.	TRBV10-1	TRBJ2-1	TGCGCCAGCAGTGACCAGGGAACTGAGCAGTTCTTC	CASSDQGTEQFF
once	16	TRBD2	TRBV2	TRBJ2-7	TGTGCCAGCAGTGAAAGGGGGACTAGCGGAAGCTACGAGCAGTACTTC	CASSERGTSGSYEQYF
.	16	TRBD2	TRBV11-1	TRBJ2-7	TGTGCCAGCCGCAGGCTAGCGGGACCTCCCGGGGACGAGCAGTACTTC	CASRRLAGPPGDEQYF
.	15	TRBD2	TRBV5-4	TRBJ2-5	TGTGCCAGCAGCGGAGGTAGCGGGAAGGCGGAGACCCAGTACTTC	CASSGGSGKAETQYF
once	15	TRBD2	TRBV2	TRBJ2-3	TGTGCCAGCAGGGGACTAGCGGGAGCTACAGATACGCAGTATTTT	CASRGLAGATDTQYF
.	16	TRBD2	TRBV5-1	TRBJ2-2	TGCGCCAGCAGCTTGTCCATGCTAGCGGGAGGAGGGGAGCTGTTTTTT	CASSLSMLAGGGELFF
.	14	.	TRBV18	TRBJ1-3	TGTGCCAGCCTTGCAGCGGCCTCTGGAAACACCATATATTTT	CASLAAASGNTIYF
.	15	.	TRBV9	TRBJ1-3	TGTGCCAGCAGCCCCCGGTTGATCTCTGGAAACACCATATATTTT	CASSPRLISGNTIYF
.	14	.	TRBV5-1	TRBJ1-4	TGCGCCAGCAGCCCGTCCATGCCTGAGGAAAAACTGTTTTTT	CASSPSMPEEKLFF
.	14	TRBD1	TRBV18	TRBJ2-3	TGTGCCAGCTCACCTCAGGGGGCGGCAGATACGCAGTATTTT	CASSPQGAADTQYF
.	16	.	TRBV5-1	TRBJ2-5	TGCGCCAGCAGCTTGGCTTTGGCAGGGAGGCCAGAGACCCAGTACTTC	CASSLALAGRPETQYF
.	13	.	TRBV2	TRBJ2-4	TGTGCCAGCACTCCCAACAGAAAAAACATTCAGTACTTC	CASTPNRKNIQYF
.	14	TRBD2	TRBV7-2	TRBJ2-7	TGTGCCAGCAGCTCTGGGACTAGCGGGTACGAGCAGTACTTC	CASSSGTSGYEQYF
.	17	TRBD2	TRBV5-6	TRBJ2-7	TGTGCCAGCAGCTTGGTGGGACTAGCGGGAGGAGTGTACGAGCAGTACTTC	CASSLVGLAGGVYEQYF
.	12	.	TRBV19	TRBJ2-2	TGTGCCAGTAGAACGACTAGCGGGGAGCTGTTTTTT	CASRTTSGELFF
few	13	.	TRBV6-5	TRBJ2-7	TGTGCCAGCAGTTACGGGGGCCCCTACGAGCAGTACTTC	CASSYGGPYEQYF
.	14	.	TRBV13	TRBJ2-1	TGTGCCAGCAGCTTAGACCCACAGTCGGATGAGCAGTTCTTC	CASSLDPQSDEQFF
.	15	TRBD2	TRBV6-5	TRBJ2-2	TGTGCCAGCACCTATACTAGCGGGAGCGCCGGGGAGCTGTTTTTT	CASTYTSGSAGELFF
.	14	TRBD1	TRBV28	TRBJ2-1	TGTGCCACCCAGTCAGGGGGTGGTTCGAATGAGCAGTTCTTC	CATQSGGGSNEQFF
few	14	TRBD1	TRBV2	TRBJ2-2	TGTGCCAGCATCCGGGACAGAAACACCGGGGAGCTGTTTTTT	CASIRDRNTGELFF
.	14	TRBD1	TRBV28	TRBJ1-5	TGTGCCAGCAGTTGGACAGGGGGCGTTCAGCCCCAGCATTTT	CASSWTGGVQPQHF
.	17	TRBD2	TRBV5-1	TRBJ2-3	TGCGCCAGCAGCTTGACGGGACTAGCGTACTATACAGATACGCAGTATTTT	CASSLTGLAYYTDTQYF
.	14	TRBD1	TRBV6-1	TRBJ2-3	TGTGCCAGCAGCCGGGACAGGGCGGGAGATACGCAGTATTTT	CASSRDRAGDTQYF
.	14	TRBD1	TRBV30	TRBJ1-1	TGTGCCTGGGGATCCGGGACAGGGGCTTCTGAAGCTTTCTTT	CAWGSGTGASEAFF
.	15	.	TRBV11-2	TRBJ1-1	TGTGCCAGCAGCCCTAAAACAGGAATGAACACTGAAGCTTTCTTT	CASSPKTGMNTEAFF
.	15	TRBD2	TRBV6-6	TRBJ2-2	TGTGCCAGCAGGAAACAGCGGGGGAACACCGGGGAGCTGTTTTTT	CASRKQRGNTGELFF
.	16	TRBD1	TRBV13	TRBJ2-3	TGTGCCAGCAGCCGAAATGGGGACAGCAGCACAGATACGCAGTATTTT	CASSRNGDSSTDTQYF
.	15	TRBD2	TRBV18	TRBJ2-3	TGTGCCAGCTCATCCGGACTAGCCGGCACGGGGGCGCAGTATTTT	CASSSGLAGTGAQYF
.	15	TRBD2	TRBV5-1	TRBJ2-1	TGCGCCAGTGAATTTACTAGCGGCCCATACAATGAGCAGTTCTTC	CASEFTSGPYNEQFF
.	17	TRBD2	TRBV27	TRBJ2-5	TGTGCCAGCAGTCCGCTGACTAGCGGGAGGGCTCGGGAGACCCAGTACTTC	CASSPLTSGRARETQYF
.	15	TRBD2	TRBV5-4	TRBJ2-7	TGTGCCAGCAGCTCCTTAGCGGGAGGGGCCCACGAGCAGTACTTC	CASSSLAGGAHEQYF